This T cell receptor beta chain is from a study of CD8 T cells in ankylosing spondylitis. Study-wide findings and caveats: Ankylosing spondylitis blood appeared to be characterized by a TCR beta motif of about eight highly homologous variants. Researchers reportedly found disease-linked clones significantly enriched in matched ankylosing spondylitis synovial fluid.

This clonotype was detected a few times. Its target is unknown. Trimming took off 5 bases at V and 6 bases at J, with 15 bases between the two ends. The CDR3 covers 14 residues. CDR1 and CDR2 from the germline V gene are MNHEY and SMNVEV (reference sequence). Each CDR3 protein gets one entry after TCRdb re-called the 5' RACE reads with MiXCR. Altogether 250,000 to 350,000 distinct CDR3 sequences are present, roughly 8% being singletons, with the ten largest covering approximately 15%. This chain connects TRBV27 to TRBJ2-3; D gene unclear. This TCR came from a male donor with ankylosing spondylitis. The sample consisted of blood, either unsorted or a sorted T cell fraction (not recorded which). DNA for the CDR3: TGTGCCAGCAGTCCGAGTTTGGGAAGGGATACGCAGTATTTT. Translation: CASSPSLGRDTQYF.